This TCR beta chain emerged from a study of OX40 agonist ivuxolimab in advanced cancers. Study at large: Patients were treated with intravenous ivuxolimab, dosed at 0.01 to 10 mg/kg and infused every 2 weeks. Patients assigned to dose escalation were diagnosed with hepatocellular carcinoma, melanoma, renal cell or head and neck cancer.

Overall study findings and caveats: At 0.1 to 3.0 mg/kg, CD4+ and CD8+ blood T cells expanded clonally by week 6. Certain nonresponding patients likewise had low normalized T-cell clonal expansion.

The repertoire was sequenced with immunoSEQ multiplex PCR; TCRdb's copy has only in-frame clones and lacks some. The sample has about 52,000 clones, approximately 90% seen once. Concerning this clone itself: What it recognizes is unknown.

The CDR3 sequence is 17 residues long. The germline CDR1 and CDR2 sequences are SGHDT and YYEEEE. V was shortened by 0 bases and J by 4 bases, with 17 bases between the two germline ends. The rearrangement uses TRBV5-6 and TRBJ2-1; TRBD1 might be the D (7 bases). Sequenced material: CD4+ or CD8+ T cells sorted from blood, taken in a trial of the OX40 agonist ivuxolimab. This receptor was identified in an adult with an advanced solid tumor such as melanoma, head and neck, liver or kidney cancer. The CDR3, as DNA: TGTGCCAGCAGCTTGGTTCGGCAGGGGGGCTCATACAATGAGCAGTTCTTC. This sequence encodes CASSLVRQGGSYNEQFF.